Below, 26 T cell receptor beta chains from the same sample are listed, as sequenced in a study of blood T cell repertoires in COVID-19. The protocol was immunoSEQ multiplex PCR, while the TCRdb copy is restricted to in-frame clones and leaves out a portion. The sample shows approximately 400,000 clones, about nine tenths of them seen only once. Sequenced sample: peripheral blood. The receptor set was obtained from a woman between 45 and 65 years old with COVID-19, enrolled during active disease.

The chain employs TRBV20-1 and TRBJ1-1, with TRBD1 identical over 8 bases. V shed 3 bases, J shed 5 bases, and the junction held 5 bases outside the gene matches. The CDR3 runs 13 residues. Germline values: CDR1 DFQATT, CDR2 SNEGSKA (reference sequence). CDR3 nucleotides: TGCAGTGCTAGTCAGGGGGCGAATACTGAAGCTTTCTTT. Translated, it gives CSASQGANTEAFF.

CDR3 region: CAISVLQGKEGYTF. CDR3 in DNA: TGTGCCATCAGTGTATTACAGGGGAAAGAAGGCTACACCTTC. The genes are TRBV10-3 and TRBJ1-2, with TRBD1 identical over 7 bases. V dropped 4 bases and J dropped 8; count of bases not matched to a gene: 10. Germline V gene data show CDR1 as ENHRY and CDR2 as SYGVKD. This CDR3 contains 14 residues.

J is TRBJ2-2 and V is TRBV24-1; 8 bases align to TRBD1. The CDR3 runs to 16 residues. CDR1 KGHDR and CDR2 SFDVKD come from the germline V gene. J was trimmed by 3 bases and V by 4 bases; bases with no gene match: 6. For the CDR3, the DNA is TGTGCCACCAGTGACCCCGGACAGGGTCACACCGGGGAGCTGTTTTTT. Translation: CATSDPGQGHTGELFF.

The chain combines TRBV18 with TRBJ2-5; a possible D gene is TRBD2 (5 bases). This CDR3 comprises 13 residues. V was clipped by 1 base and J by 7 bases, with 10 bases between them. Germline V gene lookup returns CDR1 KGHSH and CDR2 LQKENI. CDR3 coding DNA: TGTGCCAGCTCACCACGGGAGCCCCGGACCCAGTACTTC. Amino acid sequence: CASSPREPRTQYF.

The CDR3 sequence is CSVELLETGTQYF. The DNA of the CDR3 is TGCAGCGTTGAATTGCTCGAGACAGGCACCCAGTACTTC. This sequence joins TRBV29-1 and TRBJ2-5; possibly TRBD1 for D (6 bases). V was trimmed by 2 bases and J by 8 bases, leaving 15 bases between them. CDR1 is SQVTM, CDR2 ANQGSEA, per germline. The CDR3 is 13 residues long. The whole variable domain, filled in from reference TRBV29-1 and TRBJ2-5, reads SAVISQKPSRDICQRGTSLTIQCQVDSQVTMMFWYRQQPGQSLTLIATANQGSEATYESGFVIDKFPISRPNLTFSTLTVSNMSPEDSSIYLCSVELLETGTQYFGPGTRLLVL.

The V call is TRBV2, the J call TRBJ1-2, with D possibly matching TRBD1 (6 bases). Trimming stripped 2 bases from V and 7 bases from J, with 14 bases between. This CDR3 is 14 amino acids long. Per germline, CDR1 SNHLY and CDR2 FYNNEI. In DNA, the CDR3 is TGTGCCAGCAGTGAACAGGGGTCGCTTATTGGCTACACCTTC. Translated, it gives CASSEQGSLIGYTF. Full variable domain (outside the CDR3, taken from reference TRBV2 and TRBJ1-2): EPEVTQTPSHQVTQMGQEVILRCVPISNHLYFYWYRQILGQKVEFLVSFYNNEISEKSEIFDDQFSVERPDGSNFTLKIRSTKLEDSAMYFCASSEQGSLIGYTFGSGTRLTVV.

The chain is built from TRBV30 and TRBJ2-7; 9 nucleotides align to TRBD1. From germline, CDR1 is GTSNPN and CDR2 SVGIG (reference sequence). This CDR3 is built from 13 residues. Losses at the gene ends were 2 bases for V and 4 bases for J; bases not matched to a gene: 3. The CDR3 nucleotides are TGTGCCTGGAGTAGTGACAGGGGGTACGAGCAGTACTTC. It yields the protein CAWSSDRGYEQYF.

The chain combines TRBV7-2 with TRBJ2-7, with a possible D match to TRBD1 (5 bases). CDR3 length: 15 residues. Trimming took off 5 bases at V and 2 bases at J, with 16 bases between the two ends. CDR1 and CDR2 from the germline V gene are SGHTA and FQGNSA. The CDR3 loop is CASSPRRWGAYEQYF. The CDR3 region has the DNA TGTGCCAGCAGCCCCCGTAGGTGGGGCGCCTACGAGCAGTACTTC.

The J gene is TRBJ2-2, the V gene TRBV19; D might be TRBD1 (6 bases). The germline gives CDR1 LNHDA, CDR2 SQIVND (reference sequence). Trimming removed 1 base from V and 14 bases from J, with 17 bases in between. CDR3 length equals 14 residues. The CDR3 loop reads CASSIGQVGFVLFF. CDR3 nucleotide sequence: TGTGCCAGTAGTATAGGACAGGTGGGGTTTGTTCTGTTTTTT.

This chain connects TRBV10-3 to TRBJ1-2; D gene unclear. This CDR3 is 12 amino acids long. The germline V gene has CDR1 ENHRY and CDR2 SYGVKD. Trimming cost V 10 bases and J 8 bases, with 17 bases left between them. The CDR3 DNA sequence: TGTGCCACCCCGGGAGGACCTCTGGGCTACACCTTC. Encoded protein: CATPGGPLGYTF.

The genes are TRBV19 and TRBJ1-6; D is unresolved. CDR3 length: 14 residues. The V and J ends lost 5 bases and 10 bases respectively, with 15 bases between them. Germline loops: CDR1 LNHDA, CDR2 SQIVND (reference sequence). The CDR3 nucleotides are TGTGCCAGTAGTCGAGTTGGCAGCGAGTCACCCCTCCACTTT. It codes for CASSRVGSESPLHF.

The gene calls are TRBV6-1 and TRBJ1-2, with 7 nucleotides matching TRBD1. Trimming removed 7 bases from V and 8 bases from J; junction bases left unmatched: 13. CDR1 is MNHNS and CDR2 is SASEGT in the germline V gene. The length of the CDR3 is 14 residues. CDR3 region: CASTEPQGLRGYTF. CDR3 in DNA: TGTGCCAGCACCGAACCACAGGGGCTAAGAGGCTACACCTTC.

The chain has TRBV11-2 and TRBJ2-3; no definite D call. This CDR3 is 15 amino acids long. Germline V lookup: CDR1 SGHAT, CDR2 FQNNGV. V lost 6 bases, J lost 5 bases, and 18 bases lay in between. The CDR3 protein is CASRQTSWRIDTQYF. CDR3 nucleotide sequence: TGTGCCAGCAGACAGACAAGCTGGCGCATAGATACGCAGTATTTT.

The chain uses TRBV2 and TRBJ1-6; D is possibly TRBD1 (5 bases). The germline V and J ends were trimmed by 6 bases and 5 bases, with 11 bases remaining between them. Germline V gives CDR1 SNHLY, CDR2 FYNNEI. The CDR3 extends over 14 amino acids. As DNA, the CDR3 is TGTGCCAGCAGATGGGGCGGTGATAATTCACCCCTCCACTTT. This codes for CASRWGGDNSPLHF.

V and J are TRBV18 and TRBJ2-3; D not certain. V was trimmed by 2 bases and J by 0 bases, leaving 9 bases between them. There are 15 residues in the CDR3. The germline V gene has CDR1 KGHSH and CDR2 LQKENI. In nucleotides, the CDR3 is TGTGCCAGCTCACCAAATTCCGAGAGCACAGATACGCAGTATTTT. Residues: CASSPNSESTDTQYF.

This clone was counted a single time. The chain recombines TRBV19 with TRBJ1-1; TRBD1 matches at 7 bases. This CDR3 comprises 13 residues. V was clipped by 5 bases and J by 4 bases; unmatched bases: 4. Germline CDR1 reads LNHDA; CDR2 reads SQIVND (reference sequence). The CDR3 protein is CASSVNRGTEAFF. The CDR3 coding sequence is TGTGCCAGTAGTGTAAACAGGGGCACTGAAGCTTTCTTT.

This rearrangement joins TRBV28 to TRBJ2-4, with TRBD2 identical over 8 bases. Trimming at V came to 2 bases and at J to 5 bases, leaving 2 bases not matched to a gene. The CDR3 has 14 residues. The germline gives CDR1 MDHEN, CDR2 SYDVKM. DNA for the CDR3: TGTGCCAGCAGTTTAGCCGGGGGGGAAAACATTCAGTACTTC. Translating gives CASSLAGGENIQYF.

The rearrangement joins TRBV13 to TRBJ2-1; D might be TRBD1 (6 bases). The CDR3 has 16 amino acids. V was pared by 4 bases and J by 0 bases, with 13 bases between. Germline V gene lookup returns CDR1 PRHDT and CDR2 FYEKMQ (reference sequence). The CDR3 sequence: CASSWDTGSSYNEQFF. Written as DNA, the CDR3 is TGTGCCAGCAGCTGGGATACAGGGAGCTCCTACAATGAGCAGTTCTTC.

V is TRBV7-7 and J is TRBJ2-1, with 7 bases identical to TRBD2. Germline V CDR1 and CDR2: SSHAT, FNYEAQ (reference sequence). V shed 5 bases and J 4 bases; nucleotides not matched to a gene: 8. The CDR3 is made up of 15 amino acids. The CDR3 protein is CASSPGSGVYNEQFF. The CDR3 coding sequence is TGTGCCAGCAGCCCGGGGAGCGGGGTTTACAATGAGCAGTTCTTC.

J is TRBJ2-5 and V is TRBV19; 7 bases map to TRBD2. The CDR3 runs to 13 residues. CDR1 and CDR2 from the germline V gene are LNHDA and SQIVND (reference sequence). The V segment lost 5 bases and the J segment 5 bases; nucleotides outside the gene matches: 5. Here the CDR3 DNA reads TGTGCCAGTAGTTTCGGACTAGACGAGACCCAGTACTTC. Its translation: CASSFGLDETQYF.

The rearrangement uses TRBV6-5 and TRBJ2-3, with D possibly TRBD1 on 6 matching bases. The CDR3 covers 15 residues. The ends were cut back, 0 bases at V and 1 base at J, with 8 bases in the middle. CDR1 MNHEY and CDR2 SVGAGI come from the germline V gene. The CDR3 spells CASSYSGQRTDTQYF. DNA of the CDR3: TGTGCCAGCAGTTACTCGGGACAACGCACAGATACGCAGTATTTT.

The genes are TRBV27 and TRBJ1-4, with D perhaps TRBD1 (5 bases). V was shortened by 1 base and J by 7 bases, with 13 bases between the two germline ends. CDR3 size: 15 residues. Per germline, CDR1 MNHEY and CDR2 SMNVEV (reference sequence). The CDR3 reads CASSLYRMGSEKLFF. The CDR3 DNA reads TGTGCCAGCAGTTTATACAGGATGGGAAGTGAAAAACTGTTTTTT.

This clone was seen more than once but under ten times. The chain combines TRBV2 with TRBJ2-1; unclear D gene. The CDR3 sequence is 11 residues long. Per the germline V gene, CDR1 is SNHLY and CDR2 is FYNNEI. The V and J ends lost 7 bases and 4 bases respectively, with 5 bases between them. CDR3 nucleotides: TGTGCCAGCATCGGTTACAATGAGCAGTTCTTC. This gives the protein CASIGYNEQFF.

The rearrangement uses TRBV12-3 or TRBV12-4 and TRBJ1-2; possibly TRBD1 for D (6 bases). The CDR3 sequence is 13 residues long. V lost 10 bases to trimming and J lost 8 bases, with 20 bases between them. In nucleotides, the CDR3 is TGTGCCATCCGCAGGGTCAACAGGGCCGGCTACACCTTC. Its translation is CAIRRVNRAGYTF.

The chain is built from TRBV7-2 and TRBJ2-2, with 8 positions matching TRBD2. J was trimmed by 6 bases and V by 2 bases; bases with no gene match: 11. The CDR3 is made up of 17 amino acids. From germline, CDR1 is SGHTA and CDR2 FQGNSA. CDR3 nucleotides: TGTGCCAGCAGCTTAAGGGGTACTAGCGGACACCCCGGGGAGCTGTTTTTT. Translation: CASSLRGTSGHPGELFF.

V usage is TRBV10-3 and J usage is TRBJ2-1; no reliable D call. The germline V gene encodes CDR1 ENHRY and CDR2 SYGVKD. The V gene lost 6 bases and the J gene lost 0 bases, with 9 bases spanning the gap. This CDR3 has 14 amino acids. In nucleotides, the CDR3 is TGTGCCATCAGGGCGGAGAGCTCCTACAATGAGCAGTTCTTC. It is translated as CAIRAESSYNEQFF.